The text below deals with one T cell receptor (beta chain). This clonotype appeared a few times. Its antigen is not yet known. Base qualities are not provided; no much larger clone lies one nucleotide away. A distance of 13 bases separates the germline ends of V and J, which lose 3 bases and 5 bases respectively. Reading from cysteine to phenylalanine, the CDR3 counts 15 amino acids. Only the CDR3 DNA stays, 45 bases, in frame from base 1. The library was produced with PCR. The run used an Illumina HiSeq 2500. To normalize quantification of the TCRbeta repertoire, the TCR libraries were built with molecular barcoding that relied on unique molecular identifiers. TCRdb reran the public reads through fastp at Q25 and MiXCR, keeping productive beta chains. Rows with one shared CDR3 protein collapse into an entry with the most common genes and DNA. The sample records about 980,000 distinct CDR3 sequences, about 31% of which are singletons. The leading ten clones occupy roughly 28% of the sample.

The sample comes from a study of T-cell reconstitution after alpha-beta-depleted transplantation in children (TCRdb year 2016). Background for the entire study: Using TCR repertoire profiling, the study followed T-cell immune reconstitution in a quantitative way in children after TCRalphabeta/CD19-depleted allogeneic hematopoietic cell transplantation. Study-level results and caveats: Over the following months the frequencies of hyperexpanded clones went down, and after one year T-cell counts and TCRbeta diversity were mostly credited to newly produced T cells. The apparently early alphabetaT-cell count recovery about two months after transplant was reportedly dependent on only several hundred rapidly expanded clones derived from non-depleted graft cells. In some patients, the high TCRbeta diversity seen at day 60 was put down to recipient T cells and intrathymic progenitors that had survived conditioning.

What this sample's treatment or condition label stands for: allogeneic hematopoietic cell transplantation with graft depleted of TCRalphabeta T cells and CD19 B cells. The transplant recipients were children given TCRalphabeta/CD19-depleted allogeneic hematopoietic cell grafts. The sequence was obtained from a boy in the first two years of life who had a stem cell transplant for SCID, so the T cells may come from the graft donor. This sample comprised PBMCs, mostly from graft donor cells, obtained 360 days after TCRalphabeta/CD19-depleted stem cell transplant. This chain joins TRBV12-3 or TRBV12-4 to TRBJ1-4, with a tentative D gene TRBD1 over 5 matching bases. The DNA sequence is TGTGCCAGCAGTTTGTATGCGGGACCAAATGAAAAACTGTTTTTT. Translated, it reads CASSLYAGPNEKLFF.